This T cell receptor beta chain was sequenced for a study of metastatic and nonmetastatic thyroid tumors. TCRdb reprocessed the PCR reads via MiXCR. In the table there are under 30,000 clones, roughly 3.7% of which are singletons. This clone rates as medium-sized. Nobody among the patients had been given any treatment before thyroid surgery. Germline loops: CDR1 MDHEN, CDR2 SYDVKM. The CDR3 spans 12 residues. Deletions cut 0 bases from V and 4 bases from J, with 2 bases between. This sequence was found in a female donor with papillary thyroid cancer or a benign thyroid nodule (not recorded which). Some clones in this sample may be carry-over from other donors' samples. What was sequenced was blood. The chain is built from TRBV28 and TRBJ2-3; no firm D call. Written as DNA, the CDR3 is TGTGCCAGCAGTTTATGGGCAGATACGCAGTATTTT. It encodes CASSLWADTQYF. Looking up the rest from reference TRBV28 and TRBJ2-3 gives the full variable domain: DVKVTQSSRYLVKRTGEKVFLECVQDMDHENMFWYRQDPGLGLRLIYFSYDVKMKEKGDIPEGYSVSREKKERFSLILESASTNQTSMYLCASSLWADTQYFGPGTRLTVL.